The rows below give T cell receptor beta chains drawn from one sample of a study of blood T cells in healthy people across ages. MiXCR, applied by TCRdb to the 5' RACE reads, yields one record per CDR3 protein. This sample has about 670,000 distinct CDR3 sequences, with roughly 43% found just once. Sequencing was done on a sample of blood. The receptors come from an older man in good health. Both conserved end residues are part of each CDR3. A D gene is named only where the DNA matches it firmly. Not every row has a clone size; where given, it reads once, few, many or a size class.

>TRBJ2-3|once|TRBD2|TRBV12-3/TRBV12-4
CASRHSGGINTQYF
TGTGCCAGCAGGCATAGCGGGGGAATAAATACGCAGTATTTT
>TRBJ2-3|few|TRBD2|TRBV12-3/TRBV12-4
CASSGGLAGGPDVDTQYF
TGTGCCAGCAGTGGGGGACTAGCGGGGGGGCCAGATGTAGATACGCAGTATTTT
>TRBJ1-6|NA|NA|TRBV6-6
CASSLGRAYDSPLHF
TGTGCCAGCAGCTTAGGCAGGGCGTATGATTCACCCCTCCACTTT
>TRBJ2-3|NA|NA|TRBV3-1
CASSQVSDTQYF
TGTGCCAGCAGCCAAGTTTCTGATACGCAGTATTTT
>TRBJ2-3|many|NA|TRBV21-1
CASYLAKDRGRTDTQYF
TGTGCCAGCTACCTAGCGAAGGACAGGGGTCGCACAGATACGCAGTATTTT
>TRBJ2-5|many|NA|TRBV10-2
CASSEFGGPSIETQYF
TGCGCCAGCAGTGAGTTCGGGGGGCCGTCGATCGAGACCCAGTACTTC
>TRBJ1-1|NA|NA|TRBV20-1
CSAKVSAEAFF
TGCAGTGCAAAGGTTTCCGCTGAAGCTTTCTTT
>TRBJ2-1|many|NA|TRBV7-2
CASSLAFGSYNEQFF
TGTGCCAGCAGCTTAGCGTTCGGCAGCTACAATGAGCAGTTCTTC
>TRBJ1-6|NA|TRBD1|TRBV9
CASSARTGASSPLHF
TGTGCCAGCAGCGCTAGGACAGGGGCATCTTCACCCCTCCACTTT
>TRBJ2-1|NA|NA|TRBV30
CAWSYGWNEQFF
TGTGCCTGGAGTTATGGTTGGAATGAGCAGTTCTTC
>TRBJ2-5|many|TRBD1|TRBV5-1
CASSLNRGGRETQYF
TGCGCCAGCAGCTTGAACAGGGGTGGGAGAGAGACCCAGTACTTC
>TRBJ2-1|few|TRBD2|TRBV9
CASSVTSGTYNEQFF
TGTGCCAGCAGCGTCACTAGCGGGACATACAATGAGCAGTTCTTC
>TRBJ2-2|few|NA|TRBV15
CATSTALTGSAGELFF
TGTGCCACCAGCACTGCCTTGACAGGTTCCGCCGGGGAGCTGTTTTTT
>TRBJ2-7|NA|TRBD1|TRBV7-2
CASSSSGQLYEQYF
TGTGCCAGCAGCTCATCGGGACAGCTATACGAGCAGTACTTC
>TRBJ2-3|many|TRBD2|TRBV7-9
CASSSGLAGRTDTQYF
TGTGCCAGCAGCTCGGGACTAGCGGGCCGCACAGATACGCAGTATTTT
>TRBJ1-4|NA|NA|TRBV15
CATSTAATNEKLFF
TGTGCCACCAGCACCGCAGCAACTAATGAAAAACTGTTTTTT
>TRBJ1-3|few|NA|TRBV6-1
CASRVGGQETRSGNTIYF
TGTGCCAGCAGAGTGGGAGGGCAGGAAACCCGCTCTGGAAACACCATATATTTT
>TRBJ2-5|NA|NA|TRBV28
CASTSAGQGQETQYF
TGTGCCAGCACCTCAGCAGGGCAGGGACAAGAGACCCAGTACTTC
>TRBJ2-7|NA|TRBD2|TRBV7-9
CASSQTSGPTHEQYF
TGTGCCAGCAGCCAGACTAGCGGGCCAACCCACGAGCAGTACTTC
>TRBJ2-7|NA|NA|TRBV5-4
CASSLLEDYEQYF
TGTGCCAGCAGCTTGTTGGAGGACTACGAGCAGTACTTC
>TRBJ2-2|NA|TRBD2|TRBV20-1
CSARGVGSGREDGELFF
TGCAGTGCTAGAGGAGTGGGGAGCGGGAGGGAGGACGGGGAGCTGTTTTTT
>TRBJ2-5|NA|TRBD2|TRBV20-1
CSATGLAGVQETQYF
TGCAGTGCTACGGGACTAGCGGGAGTCCAAGAGACCCAGTACTTC
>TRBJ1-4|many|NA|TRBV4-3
CASSQTRNTNEKLFF
TGCGCCAGCAGCCAAACCAGGAATACTAATGAAAAACTGTTTTTT
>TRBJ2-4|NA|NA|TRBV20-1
CSARKEKLAKNIQYF
TGCAGTGCTAGAAAAGAGAAACTAGCCAAAAACATTCAGTACTTC
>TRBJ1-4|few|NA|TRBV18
CASSITARTEKLFF
TGTGCCAGCTCAATCACGGCGAGGACTGAAAAACTGTTTTTT
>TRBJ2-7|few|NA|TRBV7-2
CASSPVQGRLPNEQYF
TGTGCCAGCAGCCCCGTGCAGGGGCGATTACCTAACGAGCAGTACTTC
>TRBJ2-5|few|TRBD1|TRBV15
CATSREGQQETQYF
TGTGCCACCAGCAGAGAGGGACAGCAAGAGACCCAGTACTTC
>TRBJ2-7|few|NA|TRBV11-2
CASSLDWASSYEQYF
TGTGCCAGCAGCTTAGATTGGGCATCCTCCTACGAGCAGTACTTC
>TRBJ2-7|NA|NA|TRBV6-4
CASRRLISEQYF
TGTGCCAGCAGACGGCTCATTTCCGAGCAGTACTTC
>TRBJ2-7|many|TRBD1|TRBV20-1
CSARPKTGVSEQYF
TGCAGTGCTAGACCTAAGACAGGGGTAAGCGAGCAGTACTTC
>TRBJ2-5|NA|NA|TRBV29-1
CSARGMRETQYF
TGCAGCGCTCGGGGGATGAGGGAGACCCAGTACTTC
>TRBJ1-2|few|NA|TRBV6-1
CASSEGEVGYTF
TGTGCCAGCAGTGAAGGGGAGGTCGGCTACACCTTC
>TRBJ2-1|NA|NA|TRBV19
CASSIRNNEQFF
TGTGCCAGTAGTATCCGGAACAATGAGCAGTTCTTC
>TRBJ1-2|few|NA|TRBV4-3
CASSQDMTFYGYTF
TGCGCCAGCAGCCAAGATATGACTTTCTATGGCTACACCTTC
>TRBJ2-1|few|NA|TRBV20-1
CSGFGSYEQFF
TGCAGTGGTTTCGGGAGTTATGAGCAGTTCTTC
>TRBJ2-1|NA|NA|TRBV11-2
CASSPNSQRRINEQFF
TGTGCCAGCAGCCCGAACTCTCAGCGGAGAATCAATGAGCAGTTCTTC
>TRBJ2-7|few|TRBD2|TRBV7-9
CASSPGSGSLPEQYF
TGTGCCAGCAGCCCGGGCAGCGGGAGTCTTCCCGAGCAGTACTTC
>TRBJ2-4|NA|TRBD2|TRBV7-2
CASSLDSGRDPKNIQYF
TGTGCCAGCAGCTTAGATTCGGGGAGGGATCCCAAAAACATTCAGTACTTC
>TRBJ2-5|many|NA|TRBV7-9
CASSSRAEETQYF
TGTGCCAGCAGCTCAAGGGCGGAAGAGACCCAGTACTTC
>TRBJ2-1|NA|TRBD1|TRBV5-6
CASSFPGQGSNEQFF
TGTGCCAGCAGCTTCCCGGGACAGGGTTCCAATGAGCAGTTCTTC
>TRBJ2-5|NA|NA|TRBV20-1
CSAARDSHQETQYF
TGCAGTGCTGCACGGGACTCTCACCAAGAGACCCAGTACTTC
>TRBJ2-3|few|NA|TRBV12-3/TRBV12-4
CASMYQGTDTQYF
TGTGCCAGCATGTACCAAGGCACAGATACGCAGTATTTT
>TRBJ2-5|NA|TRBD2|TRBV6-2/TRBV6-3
CASSDQRTSGRTQYF
TGTGCCAGCAGTGACCAAAGGACTAGCGGGAGGACCCAGTACTTC
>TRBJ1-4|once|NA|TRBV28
CASNRDRNEKLFF
TGTGCCAGCAACAGGGATAGGAATGAAAAACTGTTTTTT
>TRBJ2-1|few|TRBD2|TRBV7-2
CASSSGGGTGYNEQFF
TGTGCCAGCAGCTCCGGGGGAGGGACGGGGTACAATGAGCAGTTCTTC
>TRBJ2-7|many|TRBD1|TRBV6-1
CASSPRTGSDEQYF
TGTGCCAGCAGTCCTCGGACAGGGTCGGACGAGCAGTACTTC
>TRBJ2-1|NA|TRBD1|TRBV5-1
CASSVKGQGFGQFF
TGCGCCAGCAGCGTCAAGGGACAGGGGTTTGGGCAGTTCTTC
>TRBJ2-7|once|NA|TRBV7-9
CASSLGGGLAYEQYF
TGTGCCAGCAGCTTAGGAGGGGGGTTGGCCTACGAGCAGTACTTC
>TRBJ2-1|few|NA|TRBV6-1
CASRTGTSYNEQFF
TGTGCCAGCAGAACAGGGACGTCCTACAATGAGCAGTTCTTC
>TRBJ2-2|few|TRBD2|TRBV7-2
CASSLLAGAGGELFF
TGTGCCAGCAGTTTACTAGCGGGAGCAGGCGGGGAGCTGTTTTTT
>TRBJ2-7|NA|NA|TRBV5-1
CASSSQPASDNPYEQYF
TGCGCCAGCAGCTCCCAACCGGCTAGCGACAACCCCTACGAGCAGTACTTC
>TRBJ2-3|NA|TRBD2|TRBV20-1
CSAPKAGRSDTQYF
TGCAGTGCTCCAAAAGCGGGACGGTCAGATACGCAGTATTTT